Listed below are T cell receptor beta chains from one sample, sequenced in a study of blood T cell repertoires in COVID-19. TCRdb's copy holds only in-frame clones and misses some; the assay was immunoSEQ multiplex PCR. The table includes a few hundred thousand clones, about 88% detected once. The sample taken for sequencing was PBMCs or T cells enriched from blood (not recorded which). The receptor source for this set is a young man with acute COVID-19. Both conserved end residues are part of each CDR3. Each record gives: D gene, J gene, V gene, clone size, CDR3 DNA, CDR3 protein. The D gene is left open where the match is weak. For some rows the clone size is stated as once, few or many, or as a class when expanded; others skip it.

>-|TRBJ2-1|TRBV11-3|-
TGTGCCAGCAGCTCGATACAGGGCCTTCTTGCTGAGCAGTTCTTC
CASSSIQGLLAEQFF
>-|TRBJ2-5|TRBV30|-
TGTGCCTGGGCATGGCCCTTCCAAGAGACCCAGTACTTC
CAWAWPFQETQYF
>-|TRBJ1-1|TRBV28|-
TGTGCCAGCAGTTTATGGGCAGGGGACGGTTCGACTGAAGCTTTCTTT
CASSLWAGDGSTEAFF
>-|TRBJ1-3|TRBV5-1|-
TGCGCCAGCAGCTTGGGGGGGCTCGGAAACACCATATATTTT
CASSLGGLGNTIYF
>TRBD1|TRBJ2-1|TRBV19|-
TGTGCCAGTAGTGTATACAGGGGTGGCGAGCAGTTCTTC
CASSVYRGGEQFF
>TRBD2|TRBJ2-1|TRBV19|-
TGTGCCAGTAGTATACGACTAGCGGGAGGTCAGGGTGAGCAGTTCTTC
CASSIRLAGGQGEQFF
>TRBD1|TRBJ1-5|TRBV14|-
TGTGCCAGCAGTCTACAGGGGAATCAGCCCCAGCATTTT
CASSLQGNQPQHF
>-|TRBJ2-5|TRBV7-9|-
TGTGCCAGCAGCTTAGTTTCTACCGTGAGGGAGACCCAGTACTTC
CASSLVSTVRETQYF
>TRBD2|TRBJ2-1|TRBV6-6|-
TGTGCCAGCAGTTACTCGGCGGGAGGGCCAAGTAATGAGCAGTTCTTC
CASSYSAGGPSNEQFF
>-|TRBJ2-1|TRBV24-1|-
TGTGCCACCAGTGATGTAGGGGTTCGTGAGCAGTTCTTC
CATSDVGVREQFF
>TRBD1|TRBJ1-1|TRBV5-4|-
TGTGCCACCGAAGAGGGGGCAGGGGACACTGAAGCTTTCTTT
CATEEGAGDTEAFF
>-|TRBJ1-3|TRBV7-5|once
TGTGTCAGAAGCTTAGAACAGGGCGAATCGTCTGGAAACACCATATATTTT
CVRSLEQGESSGNTIYF
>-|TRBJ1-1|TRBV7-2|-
TGTGCCAGCAGGTCAGAGGGAAACACTGAAGCTTTCTTT
CASRSEGNTEAFF
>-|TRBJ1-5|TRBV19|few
TGTGCCAGTAGTCTCGCCCGACAGTCGACCCACCAGCCCCAGCATTTT
CASSLARQSTHQPQHF
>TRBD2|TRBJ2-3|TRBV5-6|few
TGTGCCAGCAGCCCGACTAGCGGACGAAATACGCAGTATTTT
CASSPTSGRNTQYF
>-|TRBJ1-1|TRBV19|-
TGTGCCAGTAGTCTCGTGGCCCGCAACACTGAAGCTTTCTTT
CASSLVARNTEAFF
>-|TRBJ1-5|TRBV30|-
TGTGCCTGGAGTGCTCACCGGGGACAGCCCCAGCATTTT
CAWSAHRGQPQHF
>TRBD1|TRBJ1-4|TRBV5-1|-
TGCGCCAGCAGCCCGGCTCAGGGGGTGGGTGAAAAACTGTTTTTT
CASSPAQGVGEKLFF
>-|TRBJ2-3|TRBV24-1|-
TGTGCCACCAGTGACCCACAGCGGTCAGGGGCAGATACGCAGTATTTT
CATSDPQRSGADTQYF
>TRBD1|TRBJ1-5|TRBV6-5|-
TGTGCCAGCAACCCCCCAGGGGGAGATATTCAGCCCCAGCATTTT
CASNPPGGDIQPQHF
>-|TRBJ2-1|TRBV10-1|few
TGCGCCAGCGGAAGAACAGGGCCTAATGAGCAGTTCTTC
CASGRTGPNEQFF
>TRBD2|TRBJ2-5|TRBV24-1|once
TGTGCCACCAGTCGACTAGCGGGGGAGACCCAGTACTTC
CATSRLAGETQYF
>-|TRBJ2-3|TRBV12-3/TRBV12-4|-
TGTGCCAGCAGACTGACAGATACGCAGTATTTT
CASRLTDTQYF
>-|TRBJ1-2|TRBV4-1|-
TGCGCCAGCAGCCCGGCTGGGGGGGGCAGAGGCTATGGCTACACCTTC
CASSPAGGGRGYGYTF